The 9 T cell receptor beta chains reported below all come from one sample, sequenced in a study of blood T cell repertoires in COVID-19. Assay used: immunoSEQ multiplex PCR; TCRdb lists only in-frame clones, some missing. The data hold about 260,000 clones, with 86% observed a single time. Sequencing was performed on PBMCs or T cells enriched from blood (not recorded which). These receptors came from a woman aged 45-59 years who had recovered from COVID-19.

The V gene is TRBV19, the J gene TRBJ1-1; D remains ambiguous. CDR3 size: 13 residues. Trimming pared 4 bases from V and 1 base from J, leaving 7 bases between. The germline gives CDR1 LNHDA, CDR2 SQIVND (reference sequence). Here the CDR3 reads CASSTGKNTEAFF. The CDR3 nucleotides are TGTGCCAGTAGTACCGGGAAGAACACTGAAGCTTTCTTT. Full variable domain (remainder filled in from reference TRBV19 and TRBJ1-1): DGGITQSPKYLFRKEGQNVTLSCEQNLNHDAMYWYRQDPGQGLRLIYYSQIVNDFQKGDIAEGYSVSREKKESFPLTVTSAQKNPTAFYLCASSTGKNTEAFFGQGTRLTVV.

CDR3 sequence reads: CAWSGGGPENIQYF. The CDR3 region has the DNA TGTGCCTGGAGTGGGGGGGGCCCCGAAAACATTCAGTACTTC. The chain recombines TRBV30 with TRBJ2-4; TRBD2 might be the D (7 bases). Trimming took 1 base from V and 5 from J, leaving 12 bases between them. Germline V gene sequence: CDR1 GTSNPN, CDR2 SVGIG (reference sequence). The CDR3 length is 14 residues.

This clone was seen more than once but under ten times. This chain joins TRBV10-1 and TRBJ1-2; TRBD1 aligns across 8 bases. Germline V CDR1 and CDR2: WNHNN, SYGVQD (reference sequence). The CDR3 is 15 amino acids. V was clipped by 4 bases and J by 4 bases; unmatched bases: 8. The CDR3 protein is CASSVAGGAGYGYTF. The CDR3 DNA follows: TGCGCCAGCAGTGTGGCAGGGGGCGCGGGCTATGGCTACACCTTC.

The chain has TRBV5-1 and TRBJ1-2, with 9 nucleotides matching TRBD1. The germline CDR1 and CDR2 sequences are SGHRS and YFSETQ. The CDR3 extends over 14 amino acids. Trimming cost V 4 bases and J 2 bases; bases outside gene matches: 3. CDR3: CASSAGQGNYGYTF. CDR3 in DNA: TGCGCCAGCAGCGCCGGACAGGGGAACTATGGCTACACCTTC.

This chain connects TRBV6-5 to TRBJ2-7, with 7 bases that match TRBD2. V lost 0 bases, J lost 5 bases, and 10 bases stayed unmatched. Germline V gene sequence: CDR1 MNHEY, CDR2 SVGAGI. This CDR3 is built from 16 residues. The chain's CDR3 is CASSYSQGGRNDEQYF. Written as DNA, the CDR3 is TGTGCCAGCAGTTACTCTCAGGGAGGGCGCAACGACGAGCAGTACTTC.

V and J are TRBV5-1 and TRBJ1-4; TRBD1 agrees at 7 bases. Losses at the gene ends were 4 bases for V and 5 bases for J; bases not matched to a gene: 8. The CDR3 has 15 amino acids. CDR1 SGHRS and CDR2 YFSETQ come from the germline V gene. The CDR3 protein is CASSLYPGGNEKLFF. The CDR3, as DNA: TGCGCCAGCAGCCTATACCCAGGGGGGAATGAAAAACTGTTTTTT.

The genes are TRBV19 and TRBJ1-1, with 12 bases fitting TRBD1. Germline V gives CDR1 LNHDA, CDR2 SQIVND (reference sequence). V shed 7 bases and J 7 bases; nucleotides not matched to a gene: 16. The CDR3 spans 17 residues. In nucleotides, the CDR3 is TGTGCCAGTACCACGGGACAGGGGGCAGTCCCCACTTTTGAAGCTTTCTTT. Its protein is CASTTGQGAVPTFEAFF.

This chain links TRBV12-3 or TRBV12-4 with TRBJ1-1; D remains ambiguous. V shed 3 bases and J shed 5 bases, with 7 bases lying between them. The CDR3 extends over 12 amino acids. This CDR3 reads CASSLGQTEAFF. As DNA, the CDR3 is TGTGCCAGCAGTTTGGGCCAGACTGAAGCTTTCTTT.

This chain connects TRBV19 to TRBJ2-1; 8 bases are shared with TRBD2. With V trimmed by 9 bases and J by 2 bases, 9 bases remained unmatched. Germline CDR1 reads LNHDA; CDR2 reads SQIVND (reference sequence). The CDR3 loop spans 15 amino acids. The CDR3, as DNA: TGTGCCAGCGGGAGGGGGGACAACACCTACAATGAGCAGTTCTTC. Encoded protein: CASGRGDNTYNEQFF.